The clone carrying this T cell receptor (beta chain) was observed a handful of times. Its specificity is not known. Sorting defined naive CD8 T cells as CD8+CD4-CCR7+CD45RA+. The entry originates in a study of molecular identifiers for immune sequencing clone quantification. Study-level findings and limits: Clones above 20 RNA copies held over 97% of effector molecules, under 1% in naive cells.

Bulk libraries came from a prior protocol with listed TCR primers. One entry per CDR3 protein, called by TCRdb with MiXCR from the PCR reads. The sample includes tens of thousands of distinct CDR3 sequences, 15% to 20% of them seen just once. Germline lookup yields CDR1 MDHEN and CDR2 SYDVKM. The CDR3 is 14 amino acids. V was clipped by 1 base and J by 1 base, with 8 bases between them. Sequenced material: naive CD8+ T cells from blood, with Jurkat cell RNA spiked in. Subset given: FACS-sorted CD8+CD4-CCR7+CD45RA+ naive T cells. The source of this sequence is a human donor in good health. Some libraries in this study had Jurkat cell RNA spiked in. The genes are TRBV28 and TRBJ2-7, with D perhaps matching TRBD2 (6 bases). The CDR3 DNA reads as TGTGCCAGCAGTTTATCGGGAGAGTCCTACGAGCAGTACTTC. It specifies CASSLSGESYEQYF.